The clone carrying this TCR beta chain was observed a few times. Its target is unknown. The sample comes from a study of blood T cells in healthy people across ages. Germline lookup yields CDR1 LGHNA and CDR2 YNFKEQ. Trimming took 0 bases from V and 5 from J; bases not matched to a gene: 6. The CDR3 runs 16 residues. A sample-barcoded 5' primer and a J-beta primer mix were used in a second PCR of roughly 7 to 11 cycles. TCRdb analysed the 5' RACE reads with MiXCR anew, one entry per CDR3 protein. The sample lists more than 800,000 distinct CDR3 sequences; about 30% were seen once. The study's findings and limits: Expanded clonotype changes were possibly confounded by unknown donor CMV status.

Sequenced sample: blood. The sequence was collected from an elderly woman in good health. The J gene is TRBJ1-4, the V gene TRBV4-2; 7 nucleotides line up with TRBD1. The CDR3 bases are TGTGCCAGCAGCCAAGATACGGTCAGGGGGAATGAAAAACTGTTTTTT. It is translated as CASSQDTVRGNEKLFF.